Below are 26 T cell receptor beta chains sequenced from a single sample in a study of blood T cell repertoires in COVID-19. Here immunoSEQ multiplex PCR was the method, and the copy in TCRdb shows in-frame clones only, minus some. There are 200,000 to 300,000 clones in the sample; nearly 95% occur only once, and around 0.83% lies in the top ten. The sample was peripheral blood. The source is a man younger than 45 with COVID-19, enrolled during active disease.

This sequence joins TRBV5-5 and TRBJ1-1, with D hard to call. The CDR3 is 13 residues long. The V gene's germline CDR1 is SGHKS and CDR2 YYEKEE (reference sequence). Between the trimmed V and J ends, which lost 4 bases and 6 bases, there was a span of 13 bases. The CDR3 nucleotides are TGTGCCAGCAGCGAATGGAGGGTCCCTGAAGCTTTCTTT. This gives the protein CASSEWRVPEAFF.

V gene TRBV5-1 combines with J gene TRBJ2-7; 15 bases match TRBD2. The CDR3 length is 18 residues. Per the germline V gene, CDR1 is SGHRS and CDR2 is YFSETQ. Trimming at V came to 0 bases and at J to 0 bases, leaving 4 bases not matched to a gene. The CDR3 loop reads CASSLAGTSGGLSYEQYF. In DNA form, the CDR3 reads TGCGCCAGCAGCTTGGCCGGGACTAGCGGGGGGCTCTCCTACGAGCAGTACTTC.

CDR3 sequence: CASSASGSGELFF. CDR3 bases: TGTGCCAGCAGTGCTAGTGGAAGCGGGGAGCTGTTTTTT. This chain uses TRBV7-6 with TRBJ2-2, with D hard to call. Germline V gene data show CDR1 as SGHVS and CDR2 as FNYEAQ. The CDR3 spans 13 residues. Trimming removed 6 bases from V and 7 bases from J, with 12 bases in between.

J is TRBJ1-2 and V is TRBV10-3; D perhaps matches TRBD1 (6 bases). This CDR3 spans 12 amino acids. Germline V gene lookup returns CDR1 ENHRY and CDR2 SYGVKD. V was shortened by 6 bases and J by 5 bases, with 10 bases between the two germline ends. Here the CDR3 reads CAISQGHYGYTF. The CDR3 bases are TGTGCCATCAGCCAGGGGCATTATGGCTACACCTTC.

V and J are TRBV6-5 and TRBJ2-1; 7 nucleotides agree with TRBD1. Trimming removed 6 bases from V and 8 bases from J; junction bases left unmatched: 4. Germline lookup yields CDR1 MNHEY and CDR2 SVGAGI. CDR3 length equals 12 residues. The CDR3 here is CASSYQGDEQFF. The CDR3 coding sequence is TGTGCCAGCAGCTACCAGGGGGATGAGCAGTTCTTC.

This chain uses TRBV9 with TRBJ1-5, with D possibly being TRBD1 (6 bases). Germline V gene sequence: CDR1 SGDLS, CDR2 YYNGEE. V was cut by 0 bases and J by 3 bases, with 10 bases left in between. The CDR3 totals 15 residues. The CDR3 region has the DNA TGTGCCAGCAGCGTAGGGGACAACAACAATCAGCCCCAGCATTTT. This gives the protein CASSVGDNNNQPQHF.

This clone was detected only once. This rearrangement joins TRBV14 to TRBJ2-1; 9 bases agree with TRBD2. Germline-derived CDR1 and CDR2 are SGHDN and FVKESK. J gave up 6 bases and V 2 bases, and 8 bases lay outside the gene matches. The CDR3 extends over 16 amino acids. The DNA of the CDR3 is TGTGCCAGCAGCCAATTAAGGGGACTAGCCCTCAATGAGCAGTTCTTC. It yields the protein CASSQLRGLALNEQFF.

This clone was seen once. J is TRBJ1-2 and V is TRBV12-5; 7 bases are a match to TRBD1. This CDR3 has 13 amino acids. The V and J ends lost 7 bases and 5 bases, in that order; junction bases with no gene match: 7. The germline CDR1 and CDR2 sequences are LGHNT and FRNRAP. The CDR3 region is CASAGDRAYGYTF. The CDR3 DNA follows: TGTGCTAGTGCGGGCGACAGGGCGTATGGCTACACCTTC. The whole variable domain, remainder taken from reference TRBV12-5 and TRBJ1-2, is DARVTQTPRHKVTEMGQEVTMRCQPILGHNTVFWYRQTMMQGLELLAYFRNRAPLDDSGMPKDRFSAEMPDATLATLKIQPSEPRDSAVYFCASAGDRAYGYTFGSGTRLTVV.

The rearrangement uses TRBV5-7 and TRBJ1-4, with 7 nucleotides matching TRBD1. TRBV5-7 is an open reading frame whose function is uncertain. The length of the CDR3 is 16 residues. Trimming removed 4 bases from V and 1 base from J; junction bases left unmatched: 7. The CDR3 nucleotides are TGTGCCAGCAGCCCAGACAGGGAACAAACTAATGAAAAACTGTTTTTT. The encoded protein is CASSPDREQTNEKLFF.

This CDR3 reads CASSQSEIVDTEAFF. CDR3 DNA: TGCGCCAGCAGTCAGAGTGAAATTGTCGACACTGAAGCTTTCTTT. The chain joins TRBV23-1 to TRBJ1-1, with unresolved D. TRBV23-1 is placed among ORFs of uncertain function. Trimming pared 3 bases from V and 3 bases from J, leaving 14 bases between. This CDR3 has 15 amino acids.

The chain employs TRBV28 and TRBJ1-2; no reliable D call. Germline CDR1 is MDHEN and CDR2 is SYDVKM. Trimming left V 2 bases short and J 4 bases short, with 11 bases between. CDR3 length equals 14 residues. The CDR3 sequence: CASSLSGLIYGYTF. CDR3 DNA: TGTGCCAGCAGTTTAAGTGGACTAATCTATGGCTACACCTTC.

The chain employs TRBV7-3 and TRBJ2-2; the match to TRBD2 covers 9 bases. Trimming at V came to 5 bases and at J to 2 bases, leaving 3 bases not matched to a gene. This CDR3 is 15 amino acids long. The germline V gene has CDR1 SGHTA and CDR2 FQGTGA. The DNA for the CDR3 is TGTGCCAGCAGCCCGGGACTAGCAAACACCGGGGAGCTGTTTTTT. It yields the protein CASSPGLANTGELFF.

The chain recombines TRBV19 with TRBJ2-7; 11 bases fit TRBD2. V trimming: 6 bases; J trimming: 2 bases; junction bases outside the gene matches: 6. Germline V lookup: CDR1 LNHDA, CDR2 SQIVND (reference sequence). The CDR3 consists of 15 residues. CDR3 DNA sequence: TGTGCCAGTAGGACACTAGCGGGGGAGACCTACGAGCAGTACTTC. This encodes CASRTLAGETYEQYF.

The genes are TRBV2 and TRBJ1-5; the match to TRBD1 covers 7 bases. The CDR3 is 15 amino acids. CDR1 is SNHLY and CDR2 is FYNNEI in the germline V gene. The V segment lost 2 bases and the J segment 2 bases; nucleotides outside the gene matches: 3. Here the CDR3 reads CASSERGGGNQPQHF. Here the CDR3 DNA reads TGTGCCAGCAGTGAAAGAGGGGGCGGCAATCAGCCCCAGCATTTT.

The gene calls are TRBV5-1 and TRBJ2-5, with D maybe TRBD2 (6 bases). Germline CDR1 SGHRS, CDR2 YFSETQ. The V gene lost 4 bases and the J gene lost 4 bases, with 20 bases spanning the gap. CDR3 size: 16 residues. The CDR3 DNA reads as TGCGCCAGCAGCCCTACTGCCCTGGGGGGAAGAGAGACCCAGTACTTC. Translated, it gives CASSPTALGGRETQYF. Variable domain in full (rest from reference TRBV5-1 and TRBJ2-5): KAGVTQTPRYLIKTRGQQVTLSCSPISGHRSVSWYQQTPGQGLQFLFEYFSETQRNKGNFPGRFSGRQFSNSRSEMNVSTLELGDSALYLCASSPTALGGRETQYFGPGTRLLVL.

J is TRBJ1-4 and V is TRBV2; unclear D gene. Trimming left V 2 bases short and J 8 bases short, with 18 bases between. From germline, CDR1 is SNHLY and CDR2 FYNNEI. CDR3 size: 16 residues. CDR3 sequence: CASSESPGLLKEKLFF. CDR3 nucleotides: TGTGCCAGCAGTGAATCCCCGGGTCTCCTGAAGGAAAAACTGTTTTTT.

V and J are TRBV19 and TRBJ1-5; 10 bases fit TRBD1. This CDR3 is built from 14 residues. With V trimmed by 5 bases and J by 4 bases, 2 bases remained unmatched. Germline V gene sequence: CDR1 LNHDA, CDR2 SQIVND (reference sequence). DNA of the CDR3: TGTGCCAGTAGTCGGACAGGGGGTAATCAGCCCCAGCATTTT. Translated, it gives CASSRTGGNQPQHF.

The rearrangement joins TRBV4-1 to TRBJ1-2; 9 nucleotides align to TRBD1. Germline V CDR1 and CDR2: MGHRA, YSYEKL. Trimming removed 2 bases from V and 5 bases from J; junction bases left unmatched: 9. The CDR3 spans 16 residues. Written as DNA, the CDR3 is TGCGCCAGCAGCCAATATTCGGGACAGGGTTATTATGGCTACACCTTC. Its translation: CASSQYSGQGYYGYTF.

The chain is built from TRBV11-2 and TRBJ1-2; a weak D match, TRBD1 (5 bases). The CDR3 is 13 amino acids. V shed 5 bases and J shed 1 base, with 8 bases lying between them. Germline CDR1 and CDR2: SGHAT and FQNNGV. The CDR3 is CASSLGGNYGYTF. DNA for the CDR3: TGTGCCAGCAGCCTGGGGGGTAACTATGGCTACACCTTC.

V gene TRBV20-1 combines with J gene TRBJ1-3; D not resolved. Trimming removed 5 bases from V and 2 bases from J, with 4 bases in between. The V gene's germline CDR1 is DFQATT and CDR2 SNEGSKA (reference sequence). This CDR3 spans 11 amino acids. CDR3 in DNA: TGCAGTGCTCTAACTGGAAACACCATATATTTT. This codes for CSALTGNTIYF.

V is TRBV19 and J is TRBJ2-7; maybe TRBD2 (5 bases). Germline V lookup: CDR1 LNHDA, CDR2 SQIVND (reference sequence). CDR3 size: 13 residues. Between the trimmed V and J ends, which lost 7 bases and 0 bases, there was a span of 10 bases. The CDR3: CASMGRDSYEQYF. The DNA for the CDR3 is TGTGCCAGTATGGGTCGGGACTCCTACGAGCAGTACTTC.

The rearrangement uses TRBV6-5 and TRBJ1-5, with D unclear. Germline V CDR1 and CDR2: MNHEY, SVGAGI. The length of the CDR3 is 13 residues. V lost 6 bases and J 3 bases, leaving 9 bases between the germline ends. CDR3 sequence reads: CASRSGLNQPQHF. In DNA form, the CDR3 reads TGTGCCAGCAGGAGCGGTCTCAATCAGCCCCAGCATTTT.

This chain joins TRBV2 and TRBJ1-1, with D maybe TRBD1 (5 bases). Germline V lookup: CDR1 SNHLY, CDR2 FYNNEI. This CDR3 comprises 14 residues. Trimming took off 3 bases at V and 1 base at J, with 9 bases between the two ends. The DNA for the CDR3 is TGTGCCAGCAGTGAGACAGTAAGGAACACTGAAGCTTTCTTT. Amino acids: CASSETVRNTEAFF.

The V and J genes are TRBV19 and TRBJ1-3, with TRBD1 identical over 7 bases. CDR1 is LNHDA and CDR2 is SQIVND in the germline V gene (reference sequence). The CDR3 has 14 residues. The V and J ends lost 7 bases and 4 bases, in that order; junction bases with no gene match: 7. CDR3 amino acids: CASTIDRAGNTIYF. For the CDR3, the DNA is TGTGCCAGTACCATCGACAGGGCGGGAAACACCATATATTTT.

The chain recombines TRBV16 with TRBJ2-5; D is perhaps TRBD1 (5 bases). The ends were cut back, 4 bases at V and 4 bases at J, with 13 bases in the middle. The CDR3 contains 14 residues. Germline CDR1 reads KGHSY; CDR2 reads FQNENV. CDR3 in DNA: TGTGCCAGCAGCCGAGCAGGGCCCCCAGAGACCCAGTACTTC. The encoded protein is CASSRAGPPETQYF.

The V and J genes are TRBV30 and TRBJ1-1; tentative D call: TRBD1 (6 bases). V was shortened by 1 base and J by 1 base, with 16 bases between the two germline ends. In germline, CDR1 is GTSNPN, CDR2 SVGIG (reference sequence). The CDR3 is made up of 16 amino acids. The CDR3 reads CAWSARGRPWNTEAFF. Here the CDR3 DNA reads TGTGCCTGGAGTGCCAGGGGAAGGCCCTGGAACACTGAAGCTTTCTTT.